The 28 T cell receptor beta chains below come from one sample, sequenced in a study of blood T cell repertoires in COVID-19. The repertoire was sequenced with immunoSEQ multiplex PCR; TCRdb's copy has only in-frame clones and lacks some. The sample yields under 350,000 clones, about 89% seen once. The specimen sequenced was PBMCs or T cells enriched from blood (not recorded which). The origin of the receptors is a middle-aged woman who had recovered from COVID-19.

The rearrangement joins TRBV30 to TRBJ2-1; D might be TRBD2 (5 bases). This CDR3 is 14 amino acids long. The V gene's germline CDR1 is GTSNPN and CDR2 SVGIG (reference sequence). The V and J ends lost 5 bases and 15 bases respectively, with 26 bases between them. The CDR3 spells CAWDFGLAQMMRFF. For the CDR3, the DNA is TGTGCCTGGGACTTCGGACTGGCCCAAATGATGCGGTTCTTC.

The chain joins TRBV7-9 to TRBJ1-1; 8 bases match TRBD1. With V trimmed by 6 bases and J by 4 bases, 7 bases remained unmatched. CDR1 SEHNR and CDR2 FQNEAQ come from the germline V gene (reference sequence). The CDR3 contains 14 residues. The chain's CDR3 is CASRIITGGTEAFF. For the CDR3, the DNA is TGTGCCAGCAGGATTATAACAGGGGGCACTGAAGCTTTCTTT.

This clone was counted between two and nine times. This chain joins TRBV7-2 and TRBJ1-6; TRBD1 might be the D (5 bases). V was clipped by 1 base and J by 10 bases, with 11 bases between them. CDR3 length: 14 amino acids. CDR1 SGHTA and CDR2 FQGNSA come from the germline V gene. CDR3 protein: CASSLVSRASPLHF. The CDR3 DNA is TGTGCCAGCAGCTTAGTATCCAGGGCCTCACCCCTCCACTTT.

CDR3 sequence (DNA): TGTGCCAGCAGTAGACAGGGGGCGTCTGGAAACACCATATATTTT. Amino acids: CASSRQGASGNTIYF. This rearrangement joins TRBV6-5 to TRBJ1-3, with TRBD1 identical over 10 bases. V lost 5 bases and J lost 1; bases outside the gene matches: 2. The CDR3 sequence is 15 residues long. Looked up from germline, CDR1 is MNHEY and CDR2 is SVGAGI.

This rearrangement joins TRBV6-5 to TRBJ1-3; TRBD1 aligns across 9 bases. Losses at the gene ends were 7 bases for V and 6 bases for J; bases not matched to a gene: 10. CDR3 length: 15 amino acids. The germline V gene encodes CDR1 MNHEY and CDR2 SVGAGI. CDR3 DNA: TGTGCCAGCACCAAAGGAGGGACAGGGACAAACACCATATATTTT. Amino acids: CASTKGGTGTNTIYF.

The chain couples TRBV7-9 to TRBJ2-1; 7 bases agree with TRBD2. The CDR3 contains 13 residues. The V gene end was trimmed by 1 base and the J gene end by 10 bases; junction bases not matched to a gene: 4. CDR1 is SEHNR, CDR2 FQNEAQ, per germline (reference sequence). The DNA for the CDR3 is TGTGCCAGCAGCTTAGAGCTACTAGCGGAGCAGTTCTTC. Its protein is CASSLELLAEQFF.

This clone has just a few counts. The chain employs TRBV29-1 and TRBJ1-3; 7 bases are shared with TRBD1. Looked up from germline, CDR1 is SQVTM and CDR2 is ANQGSEA. The junction had 8 bases not matched to a gene; V was cut back by 5 bases and J by 7 bases. The CDR3 runs 13 residues. The CDR3 here is CSVLDRLKNTIYF. The CDR3 nucleotides are TGCAGCGTTTTGGACAGGCTAAAGAACACCATATATTTT.

This sequence joins TRBV5-6 and TRBJ1-3; D remains unclear. CDR1 is SGHDT and CDR2 is YYEEEE in the germline V gene. The V end lost 5 bases, the J end lost 0 bases, and 9 bases lay between the germline ends. This CDR3 is built from 14 residues. CDR3 protein: CASSFSYSGNTIYF. The CDR3 coding sequence is TGTGCCAGCAGTTTCAGTTACTCTGGAAACACCATATATTTT.

The CDR3 bases are TGTGCCAGACTAGTCGGAGATGAGCAGTTCTTC. Amino acids: CARLVGDEQFF. The chain has TRBV30 and TRBJ2-1; D perhaps matches TRBD2 (6 bases). V lost 8 bases to trimming and J lost 8 bases, with 13 bases between them. The germline gives CDR1 GTSNPN, CDR2 SVGIG (reference sequence). This CDR3 spans 11 amino acids.

The chain employs TRBV5-1 and TRBJ1-3, with a possible D match to TRBD1 (5 bases). The CDR3 covers 13 residues. The germline CDR1 and CDR2 sequences are SGHRS and YFSETQ. Trimming removed 5 bases from V and 0 bases from J, with 6 bases in between. The CDR3: CASRTDSGNTIYF. CDR3 nucleotides: TGCGCCAGCAGGACAGACTCTGGAAACACCATATATTTT. Using reference TRBV5-1 and TRBJ1-3 for the parts outside the CDR3, the full variable domain is KAGVTQTPRYLIKTRGQQVTLSCSPISGHRSVSWYQQTPGQGLQFLFEYFSETQRNKGNFPGRFSGRQFSNSRSEMNVSTLELGDSALYLCASRTDSGNTIYFGEGSWLTVV.

The chain uses TRBV18 and TRBJ1-2, with 9 positions matching TRBD1. The trim removed 1 base at V and 5 bases at J, leaving 8 bases unmatched. The V gene's germline CDR1 is KGHSH and CDR2 LQKENI. The CDR3 spans 16 residues. The CDR3 loop reads CASSPQRDRVIYGYTF. DNA for the CDR3: TGTGCCAGCTCACCACAACGGGACAGGGTTATTTATGGCTACACCTTC.

This clone came up a few times. The chain joins TRBV30 to TRBJ1-3; 8 positions match TRBD1. Per germline, CDR1 GTSNPN and CDR2 SVGIG (reference sequence). The CDR3 extends over 14 amino acids. J lost 0 bases, V lost 7 bases, and 5 bases had no gene match. For the CDR3, the DNA is TGTGCCTCCCACGGACAGGGCTCTGGAAACACCATATATTTT. Its translation: CASHGQGSGNTIYF.

This clone was seen only a few times. The chain carries TRBV21-1 and TRBJ1-5; the tabulated D call, TRBD1, remains unverified against the DNA. TRBV21-1 counts as a pseudogene. There are 13 residues in the CDR3. The CDR3 here is CASRQNSNQPQHF. In DNA, the CDR3 is TGTGCCAGCCGACAGAATAGCAATCAGCCCCAGCATTTT.

This chain links TRBV5-4 with TRBJ2-5; TRBD2 matches 10 bases. The CDR3 spans 16 residues. Germline CDR1 reads SGHNT; CDR2 reads YYREEE (reference sequence). Unmatched junction bases numbered 6, after V lost 0 bases and J lost 4 bases. The CDR3 nucleotides read TGTGCCAGCAGCTTGGTTGGTAGCGGGAGGCGAGAGACCCAGTACTTC. Translation: CASSLVGSGRRETQYF.

The V gene is TRBV27, the J gene TRBJ1-2; D may be TRBD1 (6 bases). The V and J ends lost 1 base and 8 bases respectively, with 20 bases between them. This CDR3 is built from 16 residues. CDR1 is MNHEY and CDR2 is SMNVEV in the germline V gene (reference sequence). CDR3: CASSLLSTGLFMGYTF. The CDR3 region has the DNA TGTGCCAGCAGTTTATTATCGACAGGTTTATTTATGGGCTACACCTTC.

J is TRBJ2-7 and V is TRBV6-5; 7 bases are a match to TRBD2. This CDR3 region has 11 residues. With V trimmed by 7 bases and J by 3 bases, 0 bases remained unmatched. Germline V gene data show CDR1 as MNHEY and CDR2 as SVGAGI. CDR3: CASTGGYEQYF. DNA for the CDR3: TGTGCCAGCACGGGGGGCTACGAGCAGTACTTC.

The table lists this clone with a few counts. The chain joins TRBV27 to TRBJ1-1; D remains unclear. The germline V gene has CDR1 MNHEY and CDR2 SMNVEV (reference sequence). V dropped 4 bases and J dropped 3 bases, with 21 bases sitting between them. The CDR3 extends over 17 amino acids. The CDR3 sequence is CASSSRPGWRSDTEAFF. The CDR3 nucleotides are TGTGCCAGCAGTTCCAGACCGGGCTGGAGGTCGGACACTGAAGCTTTCTTT.

The gene calls are TRBV4-1 and TRBJ1-2; 8 bases match TRBD1. The junction had 7 bases not matched to a gene; V was cut back by 4 bases and J by 6 bases. The CDR3 contains 14 residues. Germline CDR1 and CDR2: MGHRA and YSYEKL. CDR3 in DNA: TGCGCCAGCAGCCGGCTAGCGACAGGGGATGGCTACACCTTC. The encoded protein is CASSRLATGDGYTF.

The chain joins TRBV7-2 to TRBJ2-1; 7 bases line up with TRBD1. The V and J ends lost 5 bases and 7 bases, in that order; junction bases with no gene match: 14. The length of the CDR3 is 16 residues. Germline CDR1 is SGHTA and CDR2 is FQGNSA. DNA of the CDR3: TGTGCCAGCAGCCCCCGGGACAGAGGCTTAGGAAATGAGCAGTTCTTC. Translating gives CASSPRDRGLGNEQFF. Full variable domain (remainder filled in from reference TRBV7-2 and TRBJ2-1): GAGVSQSPSNKVTEKGKDVELRCDPISGHTALYWYRQSLGQGLEFLIYFQGNSAPDKSGLPSDRFSAERTGGSVSTLTIQRTQQEDSAVYLCASSPRDRGLGNEQFFGPGTRLTVL.

The chain carries TRBV28 and TRBJ1-1, with D perhaps matching TRBD1 (6 bases). Trimming left V 6 bases short and J 5 bases short, with 10 bases between. The CDR3 has 12 amino acids. Per germline, CDR1 MDHEN and CDR2 SYDVKM. The chain's CDR3 is CASRSDRTEAFF. In DNA form, the CDR3 reads TGTGCCAGCAGATCCGACAGGACTGAAGCTTTCTTT.

CDR3 region: CASSTGNSGVAFF. The CDR3 DNA follows: TGTGCCAGCAGCACAGGAAATTCGGGGGTTGCTTTCTTT. This chain uses TRBV11-3 with TRBJ1-1; D possibly corresponds to TRBD1 (5 bases). Germline-derived CDR1 and CDR2 are SGHNT and YENEEA. V lost 5 bases, J lost 11 bases, and 18 bases lay in between. This CDR3 has 13 amino acids.

The chain is built from TRBV7-2 and TRBJ2-1; possibly TRBD2 for D (6 bases). Trimming pared 5 bases from V and 7 bases from J, leaving 15 bases between. Germline assignment: CDR1 SGHTA and CDR2 FQGNSA. The CDR3 runs to 14 residues. The chain's CDR3 is CASSRGGSENEQFF. CDR3 coding DNA: TGTGCCAGCAGCCGCGGAGGGAGTGAAAATGAGCAGTTCTTC.

The chain joins TRBV27 to TRBJ2-1, with 9 bases lining up with TRBD1. This CDR3 is 17 amino acids long. In germline, CDR1 is MNHEY, CDR2 SMNVEV (reference sequence). V lost 5 bases, J lost 5 bases, and 13 bases stayed unmatched. The chain's CDR3 is CASSQKLTGGANNEQFF. CDR3 nucleotide sequence: TGTGCCAGCAGTCAGAAGCTTACAGGGGGCGCAAACAATGAGCAGTTCTTC.

The count of this clone is one. The chain has TRBV6-1 and TRBJ2-7; the D gene is possibly TRBD2 (5 bases). In germline, CDR1 is MNHNS, CDR2 SASEGT. The CDR3 totals 14 residues. The V end was cut by 2 bases, the J end by 6 bases, with 14 bases between. CDR3 coding DNA: TGTGCCAGCAGTGAATTAGGGATAGGAGGCGAGCAGTACTTC. The encoded protein is CASSELGIGGEQYF.

V is TRBV5-1 and J is TRBJ2-7; 11 nucleotides line up with TRBD1. V lost 4 bases to trimming and J lost 0 bases; unmatched junction nucleotides: 3. This CDR3 comprises 15 residues. Germline CDR1 is SGHRS and CDR2 is YFSETQ. The CDR3 region has the DNA TGCGCCAGCAGCATAGGACAGGGGGCCTCCTACGAGCAGTACTTC. Translation: CASSIGQGASYEQYF. Together with reference TRBV5-1 and TRBJ2-7, the CDR3 gives the full variable domain: KAGVTQTPRYLIKTRGQQVTLSCSPISGHRSVSWYQQTPGQGLQFLFEYFSETQRNKGNFPGRFSGRQFSNSRSEMNVSTLELGDSALYLCASSIGQGASYEQYFGPGTRLTVT.

This chain connects TRBV5-6 to TRBJ2-3, with a weak D call TRBD1 (6 bases). V dropped 4 bases and J dropped 6 bases, with 18 bases sitting between them. Germline V gene sequence: CDR1 SGHDT, CDR2 YYEEEE. This CDR3 contains 15 residues. The CDR3 reads CASSLLKTGLDTQYF. The CDR3 DNA follows: TGTGCCAGCAGCCTCCTAAAAACAGGGTTGGATACGCAGTATTTT.

This chain uses TRBV5-8 with TRBJ1-2; TRBD1 matches 8 bases. V lost 0 bases to trimming and J lost 5 bases; unmatched junction nucleotides: 6. Germline assignment: CDR1 SGHTS and CDR2 YDEGEE. The CDR3 has 15 residues. CDR3 residues: CASSLDRGSSYGYTF. Here the CDR3 DNA reads TGTGCCAGCAGCTTGGACAGGGGGAGTTCGTATGGCTACACCTTC.

This clone was recorded only once. The gene calls are TRBV5-4 and TRBJ2-2, with D unclear. This CDR3 region has 14 residues. V was pared by 1 base and J by 1 base, with 5 bases between. The germline V gene encodes CDR1 SGHNT and CDR2 YYREEE (reference sequence). CDR3 protein: CASSLPRNTGELFF. The CDR3 DNA reads as TGTGCCAGCAGCTTGCCGAGGAACACCGGGGAGCTGTTTTTT.